The 21 T cell receptor beta chains below were found in one sample sequenced in a study of blood T cells in healthy people across ages. A second PCR, run for roughly 7 to 12 cycles, used a sample-barcoded 5' primer plus a J-beta primer mix. TCRdb reanalysed the 5' RACE reads using MiXCR and keeps one entry per CDR3 protein. The sample shows 650,000 or so distinct CDR3 sequences, 45% to 60% of them seen only once. The sequencing sample was made of blood. Receptors originate from an elderly woman in good health.

As concerns this clonotype: Being one base from a much bigger clone, this may be a read error. The CDR3: CASSLGPRDRNEQFF. DNA of the CDR3: TGTGCCAGCAGCTTAGGTCCCAGGGATAGGAATGAGCAGTTCTTC. This chain uses TRBV11-2 with TRBJ2-1; D is possibly TRBD1 (5 bases). Germline loops: CDR1 SGHAT, CDR2 FQNNGV. V gave up 1 base and J gave up 7 bases, with 14 bases separating them. The CDR3 extends over 15 amino acids. The whole variable domain, remainder taken from reference TRBV11-2 and TRBJ2-1, is EAGVAQSPRYKIIEKRQSVAFWCNPISGHATLYWYQQILGQGPKLLIQFQNNGVVDDSQLPKDRFSAERLKGVDSTLKIQPAKLEDSAVYLCASSLGPRDRNEQFFGPGTRLTVL.

A few counts support this clonotype. The V and J genes are TRBV29-1 and TRBJ2-3; 10 positions match TRBD2. V shed 5 bases and J 3 bases; nucleotides not matched to a gene: 5. Germline loops: CDR1 SQVTM, CDR2 ANQGSEA. This CDR3 region has 14 residues. CDR3 DNA sequence: TGCAGCGTTTGTCTAGCGGGAGAGACAGATACGCAGTATTTT. Translated: CSVCLAGETDTQYF.

This chain links TRBV15 with TRBJ1-4; D is unclear. Germline V gene sequence: CDR1 LNHNV, CDR2 YYDKDF (reference sequence). This CDR3 is 15 amino acids long. V was cut by 1 base and J by 2 bases, with 8 bases left in between. The CDR3 DNA sequence: TGTGCCACCAGCAGAGTTGGAGAGACTAATGAAAAACTGTTTTTT. It encodes CATSRVGETNEKLFF.

This chain links TRBV24-1 with TRBJ2-2; perhaps TRBD1 as D (5 bases). Trimming cost V 0 bases and J 4 bases, with 11 bases left between them. CDR3 length: 16 residues. The germline V gene encodes CDR1 KGHDR and CDR2 SFDVKD. In DNA form, the CDR3 reads TGTGCCACCAGTGATTTGGGGGCCCAGAGCACCGGGGAGCTGTTTTTT. Translating gives CATSDLGAQSTGELFF.

At least ten counts were recorded for this clonotype. This rearrangement joins TRBV7-2 to TRBJ2-1; 10 bases line up with TRBD2. Germline CDR1 and CDR2: SGHTA and FQGNSA. V dropped 2 bases and J dropped 0; count of bases not matched to a gene: 10. This CDR3 has 19 residues. The CDR3 DNA reads as TGTGCCAGCAGCTTATTCGTCGGGGTAGCGGGAGGCTCCTACAATGAGCAGTTCTTC. Amino acids: CASSLFVGVAGGSYNEQFF.

This clonotype was seen ten or more times. V gene TRBV6-2 or TRBV6-3 combines with J gene TRBJ2-7; D is undetermined. Trimming took 5 bases from V and 4 from J, leaving 6 bases between them. The CDR3 runs 11 residues. CDR1 and CDR2 from the germline V gene are MNHEY and SVGEGT. CDR3 sequence (DNA): TGTGCCAGCAGTGACTTGTACGAGCAGTACTTC. It specifies CASSDLYEQYF.

This clonotype was recorded many times. At one boundary the junction diverges from the germline segment, which might be a read error. The chain links TRBV5-1 to TRBJ2-3, with 7 bases matching TRBD2. The CDR3 covers 14 residues. Germline CDR1 SGHRS, CDR2 YFSETQ. The CDR3, as DNA: TGTGCCAGCAGCTTAGTCGCGGGAGCAGATACGCAGTATTTT. The encoded protein is CASSLVAGADTQYF.

This clonotype occurred a few times. The J gene is TRBJ2-1, the V gene TRBV27, with TRBD2 matching over 16 bases. The ends lost 4 bases at V and 6 bases at J; junction bases unmatched: 3. The CDR3 loop spans 16 amino acids. CDR1 is MNHEY and CDR2 is SMNVEV in the germline V gene (reference sequence). The DNA for the CDR3 is TGTGCCAGCAGTTCGGGACTAGCGGGAGGGGTCAATGAGCAGTTCTTC. Its protein is CASSSGLAGGVNEQFF.

This clonotype was observed a few times. J is TRBJ1-2 and V is TRBV2; D call uncertain. In germline, CDR1 is SNHLY, CDR2 FYNNEI. This CDR3 comprises 14 residues. Trimming took 6 bases from V and 7 from J, leaving 18 bases between them. The CDR3 DNA follows: TGTGCCAGCAGGGCCGGTGTAGGGTCAGGTGGCTACACCTTC. Translated, it gives CASRAGVGSGGYTF.

Points on this clonotype: A much larger clone lies one base from this, so it may be a read error. This chain connects TRBV7-3 to TRBJ2-3, with D tentatively TRBD2 (5 bases). The CDR3 length is 12 residues. Germline assignment: CDR1 SGHTA and CDR2 FQGTGA. The CDR3 loop is CTSSQDSRKQYF. CDR3 in DNA: TGTACCAGCAGCCAGGACTCCAGGAAGCAGTATTTT.

This clonotype was recorded many times. The chain couples TRBV5-5 to TRBJ2-7; tentative D call: TRBD1 (6 bases). The germline CDR1 and CDR2 sequences are SGHKS and YYEKEE (reference sequence). The CDR3 contains 14 residues. Trimming took 2 bases from V and 9 from J, leaving 18 bases between them. CDR3 coding DNA: TGTGCCAGCAGCTTTGGACAGATTGCCCCTCTGCAGTACTTC. Translating gives CASSFGQIAPLQYF.

V and J are TRBV12-3 or TRBV12-4 and TRBJ2-2; D uncertain. V lost 7 bases and J lost 1, with 7 bases in between. The CDR3 loop spans 13 amino acids. For the CDR3, the DNA is TGTGCCAGCACGCGGAAGAACACCGGGGAGCTGTTTTTT. Translation: CASTRKNTGELFF.

This chain joins TRBV29-1 and TRBJ1-5; 10 bases line up with TRBD1. The CDR3 extends over 13 amino acids. Per the germline V gene, CDR1 is SQVTM and CDR2 is ANQGSEA. The V and J ends lost 7 bases and 7 bases, in that order; junction bases with no gene match: 7. The CDR3 protein is CSAGQGERQPQHF. In nucleotides, the CDR3 is TGCAGCGCCGGACAGGGGGAAAGGCAGCCCCAGCATTTT.

V is TRBV20-1 and J is TRBJ2-1, with D possibly TRBD1 on 6 matching bases. CDR1 and CDR2 (germline): DFQATT, SNEGSKA (reference sequence). This CDR3 has 15 residues. The ends were cut back, 0 bases at V and 2 bases at J, with 11 bases in the middle. This chain's CDR3 is CSARDRTVTYNEQFF. CDR3 sequence (DNA): TGCAGTGCTAGAGATAGGACAGTAACCTACAATGAGCAGTTCTTC.

This clonotype showed up just once. The gene calls are TRBV11-2 and TRBJ2-7; 13 nucleotides agree with TRBD2. Germline V gene data show CDR1 as SGHAT and CDR2 as FQNNGV. CDR3 length: 16 residues. Losses at the gene ends were 1 base for V and 5 bases for J; bases not matched to a gene: 5. The CDR3 bases are TGTGCCAGCAGCTTAGGTTTCGGACTAGCGGGAGACGAGCAGTACTTC. Protein product: CASSLGFGLAGDEQYF.

The chain recombines TRBV7-2 with TRBJ1-1, with D maybe TRBD1 (5 bases). Per the germline V gene, CDR1 is SGHTA and CDR2 is FQGNSA. V dropped 5 bases and J dropped 5 bases, with 18 bases sitting between them. This CDR3 is 15 amino acids long. CDR3 region: CASSLDRSELTEAFF. The DNA of the CDR3 is TGTGCCAGCAGCCTAGACAGATCGGAATTGACTGAAGCTTTCTTT.

The J gene is TRBJ2-5, the V gene TRBV6-2 or TRBV6-3, with TRBD1 identical over 7 bases. The CDR3 sequence is 14 residues long. After removal of 5 bases from V and 4 bases from J, the junction contained 7 bases not matched to a gene. CDR1 MNHEY and CDR2 SVGEGT come from the germline V gene. The CDR3 region is CASSPRDSPETQYF. The CDR3 DNA reads TGTGCCAGCAGTCCTAGGGACAGTCCAGAGACCCAGTACTTC.

V and J are TRBV21-1 and TRBJ1-2; the table calls TRBD1, which could not be checked here. TRBV21-1 is listed as a pseudogene. The CDR3 contains 15 residues. The CDR3 sequence is CASSKVGRPTARYTF. The CDR3 bases are TGTGCCAGCAGCAAAGTCGGCAGGCCAACCGCCCGCTACACCTTC.

The chain couples TRBV10-3 to TRBJ2-7, with TRBD1 as a possible D gene (6 bases). Looked up from germline, CDR1 is ENHRY and CDR2 is SYGVKD. Trimming shortened V by 3 bases and J by 4 bases, and 10 bases separated the two germline ends. The CDR3 has 13 residues. The CDR3 region has the DNA TGTGCCATCAGTGAAAGGGGGTCGTACGAGCAGTACTTC. Protein product: CAISERGSYEQYF.

V is TRBV28 and J is TRBJ2-4; 8 bases match TRBD2. CDR3 length: 17 amino acids. V was pared by 3 bases and J by 4 bases, with 11 bases of the junction left unmatched. The germline gives CDR1 MDHEN, CDR2 SYDVKM. The CDR3 DNA sequence: TGTGCCAGCAGTTTTTATTCGAGCGGGAGACGGAAAAACATTCAGTACTTC. Protein product: CASSFYSSGRRKNIQYF.

This chain joins TRBV5-1 and TRBJ2-1, with 8 bases lining up with TRBD1. The J call may be faulty, since TRBJ2-7 better matches the DNA end. Germline V gives CDR1 SGHRS, CDR2 YFSETQ. The CDR3 covers 15 residues. The CDR3 region is CASSISGGGGHEQYF. For the CDR3, the DNA is TGCGCCAGCAGCATCTCAGGGGGCGGAGGTCATGAGCAGTACTTC.